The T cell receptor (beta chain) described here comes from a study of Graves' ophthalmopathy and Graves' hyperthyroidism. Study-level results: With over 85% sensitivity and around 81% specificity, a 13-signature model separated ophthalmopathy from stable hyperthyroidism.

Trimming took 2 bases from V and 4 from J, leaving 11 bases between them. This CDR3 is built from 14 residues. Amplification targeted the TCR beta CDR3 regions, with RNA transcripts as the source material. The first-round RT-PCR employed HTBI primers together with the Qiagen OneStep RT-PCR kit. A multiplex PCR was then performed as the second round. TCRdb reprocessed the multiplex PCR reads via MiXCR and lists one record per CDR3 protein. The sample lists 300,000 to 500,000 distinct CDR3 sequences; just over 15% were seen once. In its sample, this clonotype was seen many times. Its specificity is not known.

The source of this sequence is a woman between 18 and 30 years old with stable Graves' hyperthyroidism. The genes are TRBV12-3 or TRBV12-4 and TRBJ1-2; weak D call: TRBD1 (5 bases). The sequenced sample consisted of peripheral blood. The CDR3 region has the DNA TGTGCCAGCAGTTTACGGGGGGGAATCTATGGCTACACCTTC. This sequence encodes CASSLRGGIYGYTF.